This passage covers 31 T cell receptor beta chains from one sample sequenced in a study of PD-1 and CTLA-4 blockade in melanoma. Libraries were prepared by immunoSEQ multiplex PCR; TCRdb keeps only in-frame clonotypes and omits some of them. The profile covers roughly 30,000 clones, with less than 95% appearing a single time and 6.5% to 9.5% taken by the ten largest. The starting material was CD8+ T cells from peripheral blood, obtained from a patient given anti-PD-1 treatment. These receptors came from a human donor with melanoma.

The genes are TRBV6-5 and TRBJ1-5; 8 nucleotides agree with TRBD1. This CDR3 has 15 residues. Germline lookup yields CDR1 MNHEY and CDR2 SVGAGI. Germline trimming cut 4 bases from V and 5 bases from J; bases unmatched to any gene: 7. This CDR3 reads CASSLQGDKDQPQHF. The CDR3 region has the DNA TGTGCCAGCAGTTTACAGGGGGACAAAGATCAGCCCCAGCATTTT.

This chain connects TRBV7-9 to TRBJ2-2; tentatively, D is TRBD1 or TRBD2 (5 bases each). Germline V gene data show CDR1 as SEHNR and CDR2 as FQNEAQ (reference sequence). The V end lost 8 bases, the J end lost 4 bases, and 8 bases lay between the germline ends. This CDR3 is built from 12 residues. CDR3 sequence: CASAGTTGELFF. The CDR3 coding sequence is TGTGCCAGCGCCGGGACCACCGGGGAGCTGTTTTTT.

This rearrangement joins TRBV27 to TRBJ2-1; D perhaps matches TRBD2 (5 bases). Trimming cost V 10 bases and J 2 bases, with 9 bases left between them. The germline V gene encodes CDR1 MNHEY and CDR2 SMNVEV (reference sequence). The CDR3 length is 12 residues. The chain's CDR3 is CATTGTYNEQFF. The CDR3 bases are TGTGCCACCACGGGAACCTACAATGAGCAGTTCTTC.

The rearrangement joins TRBV12-3 or TRBV12-4 to TRBJ1-6, with D possibly TRBD1 on 5 matching bases. This CDR3 is built from 13 residues. With 1 base removed from V and 10 bases from J, the gap between germline ends came to 8 bases. The CDR3 protein is CASSLGQLSPLHF. CDR3 DNA sequence: TGTGCCAGCAGTTTAGGACAGTTATCACCCCTCCACTTT.

The chain uses TRBV5-4 and TRBJ2-1; 13 bases match TRBD2. Per germline, CDR1 SGHNT and CDR2 YYREEE (reference sequence). J was trimmed by 6 bases and V by 4 bases; bases with no gene match: 4. There are 15 residues in the CDR3. The CDR3 DNA follows: TGTGCCAGCAGCCCGGGACTAGCGGGGATCAATGAGCAGTTCTTC. Translated: CASSPGLAGINEQFF.

J is TRBJ1-4 and V is TRBV15; TRBD1 might be the D (6 bases). V was clipped by 3 bases and J by 4 bases, with 15 bases between them. Per germline, CDR1 LNHNV and CDR2 YYDKDF (reference sequence). The CDR3 spans 16 residues. CDR3 region: CATSRKQGGFNEKLFF. Here the CDR3 DNA reads TGTGCCACCAGCAGGAAACAGGGTGGTTTTAATGAAAAACTGTTTTTT.

This chain links TRBV5-1 with TRBJ2-4; TRBD1 matches 8 bases. With V trimmed by 3 bases and J by 6 bases, 8 bases remained unmatched. The CDR3 totals 15 residues. Germline V lookup: CDR1 SGHRS, CDR2 YFSETQ. The CDR3 here is CASSYSTGEVNIQYF. The CDR3 nucleotides read TGCGCCAGCAGCTACTCGACAGGGGAGGTAAACATTCAGTACTTC.

This chain uses TRBV15 with TRBJ2-5, with D possibly matching TRBD1 (6 bases). Germline V gene sequence: CDR1 LNHNV, CDR2 YYDKDF (reference sequence). V shed 3 bases and J shed 1 base, with 9 bases lying between them. The CDR3 contains 14 residues. CDR3: CATSSNRVQETQYF. CDR3 bases: TGTGCCACCAGCAGCAACAGGGTCCAAGAGACCCAGTACTTC.

The genes are TRBV7-2 and TRBJ1-3; TRBD1 is a possible D gene (6 bases). The length of the CDR3 is 16 residues. V was cut by 2 bases and J by 0 bases, with 11 bases left in between. Germline CDR1 reads SGHTA; CDR2 reads FQGNSA. CDR3 coding DNA: TGTGCCAGCAGCTTACCGGCGGACAGCTCTGGAAACACCATATATTTT. Protein: CASSLPADSSGNTIYF.

The rearrangement links TRBV28 to TRBJ1-1; tentatively, D is TRBD1 (5 bases). This CDR3 contains 16 residues. The germline V gene has CDR1 MDHEN and CDR2 SYDVKM. Trimming removed 5 bases at V and 9 bases at J, with 25 bases between. The CDR3 DNA follows: TGTGCCAGCAGTCCCATTACCAGGGTCGATGAAGAAAAAGCTTTCTTT. Protein product: CASSPITRVDEEKAFF.

The rearrangement uses TRBV7-8 and TRBJ2-1; 15 nucleotides agree with TRBD2. The CDR3 is 21 amino acids. The J segment lost 5 bases and the V segment lost 0 bases, leaving 14 bases of the junction unmatched. CDR1 SGHVS and CDR2 FQNEAQ come from the germline V gene. The chain's CDR3 is CASSLALRTSGRAVGNNEQFF. For the CDR3, the DNA is TGTGCCAGCAGCTTAGCTCTTAGGACTAGCGGGAGGGCTGTGGGGAACAATGAGCAGTTCTTC.

The chain joins TRBV27 to TRBJ1-1; 10 bases line up with TRBD1. The trim removed 5 bases at V and 10 bases at J, leaving 7 bases unmatched. CDR3 length: 13 amino acids. Germline V CDR1 and CDR2: MNHEY, SMNVEV (reference sequence). The CDR3 is CASSRTGGMGAFF. CDR3 DNA sequence: TGTGCCAGCAGTCGGACAGGGGGAATGGGAGCTTTCTTT.

The chain joins TRBV6-5 to TRBJ1-2; maybe TRBD1 (5 bases). Germline lookup yields CDR1 MNHEY and CDR2 SVGAGI. This CDR3 is 13 amino acids long. V dropped 3 bases and J dropped 8 bases, with 13 bases sitting between them. The CDR3 loop reads CASSYGGSRGYTF. The DNA for the CDR3 is TGTGCCAGCAGTTATGGGGGTTCTCGCGGCTACACCTTC.

This chain connects TRBV6-5 to TRBJ1-1; possibly TRBD1 for D (5 bases). Germline values: CDR1 MNHEY, CDR2 SVGAGI. V lost 0 bases and J 4 bases, leaving 9 bases between the germline ends. CDR3 length equals 14 residues. The DNA for the CDR3 is TGTGCCAGCAGTTACTCGGTGGGGGGCACTGAAGCTTTCTTT. It codes for CASSYSVGGTEAFF.

The CDR3 spells CASSLGTGYSGANVLTF. The CDR3 DNA reads as TGTGCCAGCAGTTTAGGGACAGGGTACTCTGGGGCCAACGTCCTGACTTTC. The J gene is TRBJ2-6, the V gene TRBV28; the match to TRBD1 covers 9 bases. The germline gives CDR1 MDHEN, CDR2 SYDVKM. The junction had 2 bases not matched to a gene; V was cut back by 2 bases and J by 0 bases. The CDR3 extends over 17 amino acids.

The chain combines TRBV18 with TRBJ2-7; TRBD1 is a possible D gene (5 bases). Trimming removed 6 bases from V and 0 bases from J, with 18 bases in between. The CDR3 is 16 residues long. CDR1 is KGHSH, CDR2 LQKENI, per germline. The CDR3 loop is CASSPKGADLSYEQYF. DNA for the CDR3: TGTGCCAGCTCCCCAAAAGGGGCGGACCTCTCCTACGAGCAGTACTTC.

This sequence joins TRBV28 and TRBJ2-7, with TRBD1 matching 8 bases. The CDR3 is 14 amino acids. Germline trimming cut 4 bases from V and 7 bases from J; bases unmatched to any gene: 9. CDR1 is MDHEN and CDR2 is SYDVKM in the germline V gene. CDR3 protein: CASSSRDRLLEQYF. The CDR3 region has the DNA TGTGCCAGCAGTTCCCGGGACAGGCTCTTAGAGCAGTACTTC.

This clone was seen a single time. The rearrangement uses TRBV28 and TRBJ2-3; D perhaps matches TRBD2 (5 bases). With 1 base removed from V and 2 bases from J, the gap between germline ends came to 10 bases. Germline loops: CDR1 MDHEN, CDR2 SYDVKM. This CDR3 has 15 residues. In nucleotides, the CDR3 is TGTGCCAGCAGTTTATACAGCGGTGACACAGATACGCAGTATTTT. As protein: CASSLYSGDTDTQYF.

The chain couples TRBV10-2 to TRBJ1-2; 7 positions agree with TRBD1. The germline V gene has CDR1 WSHSY and CDR2 SAAADI. This CDR3 is built from 16 residues. V trimming: 4 bases; J trimming: 4 bases; junction bases outside the gene matches: 12. The CDR3 spells CASSVDRVQGLYGYTF. CDR3 bases: TGCGCCAGCAGTGTTGACAGGGTGCAGGGTCTCTATGGCTACACCTTC.

The CDR3 is CSVVRGLAPQETQYF. The CDR3 DNA is TGCAGCGTTGTACGGGGGCTAGCGCCACAAGAGACCCAGTACTTC. The chain recombines TRBV29-1 with TRBJ2-5; D could derive from TRBD1 or TRBD2 (6 bases each). The CDR3 loop spans 15 amino acids. V was clipped by 4 bases and J by 2 bases, with 17 bases between them. Germline CDR1 and CDR2: SQVTM and ANQGSEA. The full variable domain, its missing parts supplied by reference TRBV29-1 and TRBJ2-5, is SAVISQKPSRDICQRGTSLTIQCQVDSQVTMMFWYRQQPGQSLTLIATANQGSEATYESGFVIDKFPISRPNLTFSTLTVSNMSPEDSSIYLCSVVRGLAPQETQYFGPGTRLLVL.

The V call is TRBV19, the J call TRBJ2-5; D perhaps matches TRBD2 (7 bases). The V end was cut by 7 bases, the J end by 1 base, with 16 bases between. CDR3 length: 15 amino acids. Per the germline V gene, CDR1 is LNHDA and CDR2 is SQIVND (reference sequence). CDR3 loop: CASTSGGGGQETQYF. CDR3 nucleotides: TGTGCCAGTACCTCCGGGGGAGGGGGCCAAGAGACCCAGTACTTC.

This clone was seen just once. The V gene is TRBV6-1, the J gene TRBJ2-7; 8 bases align to TRBD1. Trimming cost V 2 bases and J 2 bases; bases outside gene matches: 8. Per the germline V gene, CDR1 is MNHNS and CDR2 is SASEGT. The CDR3 totals 16 residues. The CDR3 region has the DNA TGTGCCAGCAGTGAAATTTGGACAGGGTCCACCTACGAGCAGTACTTC. Translated, it gives CASSEIWTGSTYEQYF.

This clone was detected only once. The chain uses TRBV19 and TRBJ1-1; D not resolved. CDR1 LNHDA and CDR2 SQIVND come from the germline V gene (reference sequence). The CDR3 length is 14 residues. V lost 1 base and J 1 base, leaving 7 bases between the germline ends. The CDR3 nucleotides read TGTGCCAGTAGTATAGTTCCAGGGAACACTGAAGCTTTCTTT. This translates into CASSIVPGNTEAFF. The entire variable domain, with the rest obtained from reference TRBV19 and TRBJ1-1, is as follows: DGGITQSPKYLFRKEGQNVTLSCEQNLNHDAMYWYRQDPGQGLRLIYYSQIVNDFQKGDIAEGYSVSREKKESFPLTVTSAQKNPTAFYLCASSIVPGNTEAFFGQGTRLTVV.

This CDR3 is CASSVGTGDGYTF. The CDR3 nucleotides read TGTGCCAGCAGCGTCGGGACAGGGGACGGCTACACCTTC. The chain recombines TRBV27 with TRBJ1-2, with TRBD1 matching 10 bases. There are 13 residues in the CDR3. The V gene's germline CDR1 is MNHEY and CDR2 SMNVEV (reference sequence). V shed 6 bases and J 8 bases; nucleotides not matched to a gene: 6.

The chain combines TRBV16 with TRBJ2-7, with 7 bases lining up with TRBD1. The CDR3 consists of 18 residues. Trimming removed 2 bases from V and 4 bases from J; junction bases left unmatched: 17. The germline CDR1 and CDR2 sequences are KGHSY and FQNENV. As DNA, the CDR3 is TGTGCCAGCAGCCAAATGGGACAGAAGGCCCTTGGGGTATACGAGCAGTACTTC. Its protein product is CASSQMGQKALGVYEQYF.

The gene calls are TRBV12-3 or TRBV12-4 and TRBJ1-2, with D possibly TRBD1 on 5 matching bases. CDR3 length equals 12 residues. Deletions cut 6 bases from V and 7 bases from J, with 12 bases between. The CDR3 spells CASSPGTSGYTF. The DNA of the CDR3 is TGTGCCAGCAGCCCCGGGACGAGTGGCTACACCTTC.

Here the CDR3 reads CASSLGGLAGEGEQFF. In DNA form, the CDR3 reads TGTGCCAGCAGCTTGGGAGGGCTAGCGGGAGAGGGTGAGCAGTTCTTC. The rearrangement links TRBV11-3 to TRBJ2-1; 10 bases are shared with TRBD2. Unmatched junction bases numbered 11, after V lost 3 bases and J lost 9 bases. The CDR3 contains 16 residues. CDR1 and CDR2 from the germline V gene are SGHNT and YENEEA.

This chain connects TRBV18 to TRBJ2-1; D gene ambiguous. The ends were cut back, 3 bases at V and 0 bases at J, with 15 bases in the middle. This CDR3 has 17 residues. CDR1 and CDR2 from the germline V gene are KGHSH and LQKENI. CDR3 sequence reads: CASSPTWVVSSYNEQFF. The CDR3 DNA reads TGTGCCAGCTCACCCACGTGGGTAGTTAGCTCCTACAATGAGCAGTTCTTC.

The genes are TRBV5-5 and TRBJ2-7; no clear D. Germline lookup yields CDR1 SGHKS and CDR2 YYEKEE (reference sequence). This CDR3 comprises 13 residues. V was cut by 3 bases and J by 9 bases, with 16 bases left in between. The DNA of the CDR3 is TGTGCCAGCAGCTCCGACCTGGACCGTGGGCAGTACTTC. Translation: CASSSDLDRGQYF.

The chain links TRBV19 to TRBJ1-2; D may be TRBD1 (5 bases). Germline V gene lookup returns CDR1 LNHDA and CDR2 SQIVND (reference sequence). The CDR3 extends over 16 amino acids. V was clipped by 5 bases and J by 5 bases, with 21 bases between them. CDR3 region: CASSPDSGTGLYGYTF. The CDR3 DNA is TGTGCCAGTAGTCCAGATAGCGGGACGGGCCTATATGGCTACACCTTC.

This chain joins TRBV9 and TRBJ1-6; D might be TRBD1 (6 bases). Germline V gives CDR1 SGDLS, CDR2 YYNGEE. V lost 3 bases and J lost 7, with 11 bases in between. CDR3 size: 14 residues. CDR3 protein: CASSAEGGNSPLHF. DNA for the CDR3: TGTGCCAGCAGCGCAGAGGGGGGCAATTCACCCCTCCACTTT.